This T cell receptor (beta chain) appears in the sequencing data of a study of glioma-infiltrating T cells. Broader study findings: Very few CDR3 sequences were shared between tissue and blood.

This clonotype was found a few times. What it binds is unknown. The germline CDR1 and CDR2 sequences are SGHVS and FQNEAQ. V shed 0 bases and J shed 3 bases, with 6 bases lying between them. This CDR3 is built from 13 residues. TCR alpha and beta CDR3 regions were amplified from RNA using iRepertoire nested multiplex PCR. TCRdb analysed the multiplex PCR reads with MiXCR anew, one entry per CDR3 protein. The sample includes tens of thousands of distinct CDR3 sequences, about 23% seen only once; the top ten take 6.7%. The specimen sequenced was glioma tissue, nonneoplastic brain tissue, or PBMCs (not recorded which). V usage is TRBV7-8 and J usage is TRBJ2-7; no definite D call. This TCR was sampled from a human donor with low-grade glioma or glioblastoma, undergoing nonglioma brain surgery, or in good health (not recorded which). CDR3 DNA sequence: TGTGCCAGCAGCTTAGCACAGCGCTACGAGCAGTACTTC. Protein sequence: CASSLAQRYEQYF.